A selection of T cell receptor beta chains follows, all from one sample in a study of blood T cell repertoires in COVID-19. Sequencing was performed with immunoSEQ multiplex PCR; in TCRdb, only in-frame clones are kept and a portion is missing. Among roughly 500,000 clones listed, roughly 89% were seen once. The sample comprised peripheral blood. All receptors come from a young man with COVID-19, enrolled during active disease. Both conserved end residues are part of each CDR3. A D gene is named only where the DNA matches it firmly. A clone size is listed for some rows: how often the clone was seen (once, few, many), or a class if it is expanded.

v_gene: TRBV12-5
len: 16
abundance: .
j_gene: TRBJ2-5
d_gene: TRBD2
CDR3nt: TGTGCTAGTGGACGGGGACTAGCGGGAGAGGGAGAGACCCAGTACTTC
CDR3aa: CASGRGLAGEGETQYF

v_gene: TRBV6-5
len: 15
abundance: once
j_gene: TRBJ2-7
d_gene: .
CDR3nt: TGTGCCAGCAGCCGTACGACAGCGAGCTCCTACGAGCAGTACTTC
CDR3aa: CASSRTTASSYEQYF

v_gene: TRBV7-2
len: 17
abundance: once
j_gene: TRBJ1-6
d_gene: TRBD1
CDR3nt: TGTGCCAGGGGGGGGCCGGGACAGGGGACCTATAATTCACCCCTCCACTTT
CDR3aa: CARGGPGQGTYNSPLHF

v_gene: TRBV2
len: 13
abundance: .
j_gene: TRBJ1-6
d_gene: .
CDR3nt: TGTGCCAGCGGTCAAGGGTGGCCTTCACCCCTCCACTTT
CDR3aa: CASGQGWPSPLHF

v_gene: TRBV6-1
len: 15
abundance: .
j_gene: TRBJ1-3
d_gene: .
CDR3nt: TGTGCCAGCAGTGAGGAGAACTACTCTGGAAACACCATATATTTT
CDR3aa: CASSEENYSGNTIYF

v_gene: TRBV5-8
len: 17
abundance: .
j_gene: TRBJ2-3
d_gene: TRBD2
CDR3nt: TGTGCCAGCAGCTCCGGGACTAGCGGGAGTGTAACAGATACGCAGTATTTT
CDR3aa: CASSSGTSGSVTDTQYF

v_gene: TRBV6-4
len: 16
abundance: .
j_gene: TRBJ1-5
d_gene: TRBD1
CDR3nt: TGTGCCAGCAGTGACCCCGGACAGGGGAAGGTTCAGCCCCAGCATTTT
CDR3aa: CASSDPGQGKVQPQHF

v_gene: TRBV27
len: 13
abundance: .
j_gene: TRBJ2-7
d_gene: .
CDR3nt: TGTGCCAGCAGTTTACTGGGGGGTGCCGAGCAGTACTTC
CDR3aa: CASSLLGGAEQYF

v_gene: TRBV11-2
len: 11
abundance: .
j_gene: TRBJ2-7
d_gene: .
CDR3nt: TGTGCCAGCAGTTGGGAGAACGAGCAGTACTTC
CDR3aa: CASSWENEQYF

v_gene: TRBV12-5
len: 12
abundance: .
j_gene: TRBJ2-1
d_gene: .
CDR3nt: TGTGCTAGTGGCAGGGAATACAATGAGCAGTTCTTC
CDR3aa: CASGREYNEQFF

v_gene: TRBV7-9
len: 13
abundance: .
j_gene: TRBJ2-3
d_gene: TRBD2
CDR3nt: TGTGCCAGCAGCCCCGGGGGGGCAGATACGCAGTATTTT
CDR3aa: CASSPGGADTQYF

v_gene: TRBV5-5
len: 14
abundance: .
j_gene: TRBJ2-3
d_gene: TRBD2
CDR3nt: TGTGCCAGCAGCCGTAGCGGGGGCACAGATACGCAGTATTTT
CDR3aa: CASSRSGGTDTQYF

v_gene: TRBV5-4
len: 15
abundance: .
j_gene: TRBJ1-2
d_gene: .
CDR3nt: TGTGCCAGCACCACTGCAATGGGGGGGGGCTATGGCTACACCTTC
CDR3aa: CASTTAMGGGYGYTF

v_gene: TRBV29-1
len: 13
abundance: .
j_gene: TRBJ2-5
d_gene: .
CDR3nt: TGCAGCGTCCGCCCAGGCCCCCAAGAGACCCAGTACTTC
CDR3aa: CSVRPGPQETQYF

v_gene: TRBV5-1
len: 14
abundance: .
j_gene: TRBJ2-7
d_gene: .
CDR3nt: TGCGCCAGCAGCCATCGGGACAAGAACTACGAGCAGTACTTC
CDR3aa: CASSHRDKNYEQYF

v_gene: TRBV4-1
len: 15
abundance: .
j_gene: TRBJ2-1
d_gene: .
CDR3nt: TGCGCCAGCAGCGCCGAGGGGGGGTCCTACAATGAGCAGTTCTTC
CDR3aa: CASSAEGGSYNEQFF